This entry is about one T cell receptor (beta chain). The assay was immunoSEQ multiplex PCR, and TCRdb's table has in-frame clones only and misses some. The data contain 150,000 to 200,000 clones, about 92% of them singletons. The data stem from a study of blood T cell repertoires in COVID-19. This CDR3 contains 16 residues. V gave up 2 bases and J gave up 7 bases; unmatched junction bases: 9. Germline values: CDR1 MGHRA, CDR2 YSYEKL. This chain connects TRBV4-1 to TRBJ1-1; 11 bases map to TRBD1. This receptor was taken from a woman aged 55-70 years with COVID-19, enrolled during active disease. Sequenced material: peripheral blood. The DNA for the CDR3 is TGCGCCAGCAGCCAATATTGGGGACAGGGGGAGATTGAAGCTTTCTTT. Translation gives CASSQYWGQGEIEAFF.